These 23 T cell receptor beta chains were sequenced from one sample in a study of shared clonotypes between healthy human individuals. The repertoire was sequenced with immunoSEQ multiplex PCR; TCRdb's copy has only in-frame clones and lacks some. The sample yields millions of clones, 93% seen once. Selected positively for CCR7 and CD45RO-negative, naive CD8 cells excluded terminally differentiated effector memory CD45RA+ cells. The material sequenced was naive CD8+ T cells from PBMCs. The receptors originated from a man aged 18 to 29 in good health. Some clones in this sample may be carry-over from other donors' samples.

This chain connects TRBV9 to TRBJ2-1, with TRBD2 identical over 10 bases. Per germline, CDR1 SGDLS and CDR2 YYNGEE. Unmatched junction bases numbered 8, after V lost 3 bases and J lost 5 bases. The CDR3 covers 16 residues. The DNA for the CDR3 is TGTGCCAGCAGCGCGGAGATGGGACTAGCGAACAATGAGCAGTTCTTC. It is translated as CASSAEMGLANNEQFF.

The V call is TRBV6-1, the J call TRBJ2-1, with D perhaps matching TRBD2 (5 bases). V was clipped by 2 bases and J by 2 bases, with 10 bases between them. Germline V CDR1 and CDR2: MNHNS, SASEGT. The CDR3 sequence is 15 residues long. CDR3: CASSEFWRAYNEQFF. The CDR3 DNA follows: TGTGCCAGCAGTGAATTTTGGCGGGCCTACAATGAGCAGTTCTTC.

In its sample, this clone was seen once. The J gene is TRBJ2-1, the V gene TRBV5-1; tentative D call: TRBD1 (5 bases). The CDR3 consists of 16 residues. Trimming removed 0 bases at V and 0 bases at J, with 10 bases between. Germline V gene sequence: CDR1 SGHRS, CDR2 YFSETQ. The CDR3 nucleotides read TGCGCCAGCAGCTTGGTACGAAGGGGCTCCTACAATGAGCAGTTCTTC. Its translation is CASSLVRRGSYNEQFF.

The gene calls are TRBV9 and TRBJ2-2; the match to TRBD1 covers 9 bases. The CDR3 totals 16 residues. The junction had 9 bases not matched to a gene; V was cut back by 3 bases and J by 6 bases. CDR1 is SGDLS and CDR2 is YYNGEE in the germline V gene. CDR3 region: CASSDPGQGTSGELFF. The CDR3 DNA reads as TGTGCCAGCAGCGATCCGGGACAGGGTACCTCCGGGGAGCTGTTTTTT.

The genes are TRBV4-2 and TRBJ2-3; maybe TRBD2 (6 bases). The CDR3 is 14 residues long. V was shortened by 4 bases and J by 3 bases, with 11 bases between the two germline ends. Germline V gives CDR1 LGHNA, CDR2 YNFKEQ. CDR3 in amino acids: CASSPGVRTDTQYF. CDR3 DNA sequence: TGTGCCAGCAGCCCGGGGGTTAGGACAGATACGCAGTATTTT.

For this clone: The identical CDR3 is also encoded by other nucleotide sequences in the sample. The chain recombines TRBV4-3 with TRBJ2-7, with D perhaps TRBD1 (6 bases). There are 14 residues in the CDR3. CDR1 and CDR2 from the germline V gene are LGHNA and YSLEER. The ends were cut back, 0 bases at V and 3 bases at J, with 9 bases in the middle. This CDR3 is CASSQDSRGYEQYF. Here the CDR3 DNA reads TGCGCCAGCAGCCAAGATTCCAGGGGCTACGAGCAGTACTTC.

This clone was observed once. The V gene is TRBV6-1, the J gene TRBJ1-1; no clear D gene. The CDR3 is 14 amino acids. Deletions cut 6 bases from V and 5 bases from J, with 16 bases between. Germline V gene data show CDR1 as MNHNS and CDR2 as SASEGT. DNA of the CDR3: TGTGCCAGCAGAGCAGACCGGGCTGGGACTGAAGCTTTCTTT. As protein: CASRADRAGTEAFF.

The chain has TRBV5-6 and TRBJ1-2, with D perhaps matching TRBD1 (6 bases). The CDR3 runs 12 residues. V lost 2 bases, J lost 7 bases, and 9 bases lay in between. CDR1 SGHDT and CDR2 YYEEEE come from the germline V gene. The CDR3 sequence is CASSLQGSGYTF. The CDR3, as DNA: TGTGCCAGCAGCTTACAGGGATCTGGCTACACCTTC.

The chain links TRBV19 to TRBJ1-1; maybe TRBD1 (6 bases). The V gene's germline CDR1 is LNHDA and CDR2 SQIVND (reference sequence). With 6 bases removed from V and 3 bases from J, the gap between germline ends came to 14 bases. The CDR3 is 14 amino acids. The CDR3 DNA reads TGTGCCAGTAGGAGGGGGGAGGGAGACACTGAAGCTTTCTTT. This sequence encodes CASRRGEGDTEAFF.

The J gene is TRBJ2-2, the V gene TRBV7-9; D remains ambiguous. Between the trimmed V and J ends, which lost 5 bases and 7 bases, there was a span of 17 bases. Per germline, CDR1 SEHNR and CDR2 FQNEAQ (reference sequence). CDR3 length: 15 amino acids. In DNA, the CDR3 is TGTGCCAGCAGCCCCGCGTCCCGACGCGGCGGGGAGCTGTTTTTT. Translation: CASSPASRRGGELFF.

The V and J genes are TRBV6-1 and TRBJ1-6; the D is unclear. Trimming removed 1 base at V and 6 bases at J, with 13 bases between. Looked up from germline, CDR1 is MNHNS and CDR2 is SASEGT. This CDR3 is built from 16 residues. In nucleotides, the CDR3 is TGTGCCAGCAGTGAAGTTGTCGCACCAACTAATTCACCCCTCCACTTT. This gives the protein CASSEVVAPTNSPLHF.

The DNA for the CDR3 is TGTGCCACCAGCAGAGCTAACGTGGGGGGCGGGTACGAGCAGTACTTC. Translation: CATSRANVGGGYEQYF. The J gene is TRBJ2-7, the V gene TRBV15, with D possibly being TRBD1 or TRBD2 (6 bases each). Germline lookup yields CDR1 LNHNV and CDR2 YYDKDF (reference sequence). Trimming left V 1 base short and J 4 bases short, with 17 bases between. CDR3 length: 16 residues.

The chain employs TRBV9 and TRBJ2-1, with TRBD2 matching over 7 bases. The CDR3 has 17 amino acids. Losses at the gene ends were 4 bases for V and 2 bases for J; bases not matched to a gene: 12. CDR1 is SGDLS, CDR2 YYNGEE, per germline. CDR3 residues: CASSNPTRGSTYNEQFF. The CDR3 DNA sequence: TGTGCCAGCAGCAACCCTACTCGCGGGAGCACCTACAATGAGCAGTTCTTC. The variable domain in full, with the rest retrieved from reference TRBV9 and TRBJ2-1, is DSGVTQTPKHLITATGQRVTLRCSPRSGDLSVYWYQQSLDQGLQFLIQYYNGEERAKGNILERFSAQQFPDLHSELNLSSLELGDSALYFCASSNPTRGSTYNEQFFGPGTRLTVL.

The rearrangement links TRBV6-1 to TRBJ1-5; 12 nucleotides agree with TRBD1. The V gene's germline CDR1 is MNHNS and CDR2 SASEGT. V gave up 4 bases and J gave up 6 bases; unmatched junction bases: 1. This CDR3 has 14 residues. The CDR3 nucleotides are TGTGCCAGCAGTGGGGACAGGGGGCTTCAGCCCCAGCATTTT. It is translated as CASSGDRGLQPQHF.

This sequence joins TRBV2 and TRBJ2-7; TRBD2 might be the D (6 bases). Germline CDR1 SNHLY, CDR2 FYNNEI. The CDR3 covers 15 residues. V was cut by 1 base and J by 4 bases, with 14 bases left in between. CDR3 bases: TGTGCCAGCAGTGAAGGACCGGGAGATCCGTACGAGCAGTACTTC. Translated: CASSEGPGDPYEQYF. Based on the CDR3 plus reference TRBV2 and TRBJ2-7, the full variable domain is EPEVTQTPSHQVTQMGQEVILRCVPISNHLYFYWYRQILGQKVEFLVSFYNNEISEKSEIFDDQFSVERPDGSNFTLKIRSTKLEDSAMYFCASSEGPGDPYEQYFGPGTRLTVT.

The J gene is TRBJ1-5, the V gene TRBV29-1, with no clear D. Looked up from germline, CDR1 is SQVTM and CDR2 is ANQGSEA. V lost 4 bases and J 5 bases, leaving 15 bases between the germline ends. This CDR3 contains 14 residues. The CDR3 DNA follows: TGCAGCGTTGCCCGGGGAGTGGGAGATCAGCCCCAGCATTTT. Protein product: CSVARGVGDQPQHF.

The chain couples TRBV27 to TRBJ2-5; the match to TRBD1 covers 9 bases. The CDR3 extends over 16 amino acids. Trimming at V came to 5 bases and at J to 4 bases, leaving 11 bases not matched to a gene. In germline, CDR1 is MNHEY, CDR2 SMNVEV (reference sequence). The DNA of the CDR3 is TGTGCCAGCAGTGAATCTGCCGGGACAGGGTTAGAGACCCAGTACTTC. Translating it yields CASSESAGTGLETQYF.

This chain links TRBV9 with TRBJ2-7; possible D gene TRBD2, 5 bases. V was clipped by 3 bases and J by 2 bases, with 12 bases between them. Germline CDR1 reads SGDLS; CDR2 reads YYNGEE. The CDR3 covers 14 residues. The CDR3, as DNA: TGTGCCAGCAGCGGACGGACTGGCACCTACGAGCAGTACTTC. This encodes CASSGRTGTYEQYF.

As regards this clone: The same CDR3 is also encoded by other DNA sequences in this sample. The chain recombines TRBV28 with TRBJ2-5; no firm D call. This CDR3 comprises 11 residues. Germline V lookup: CDR1 MDHEN, CDR2 SYDVKM. V was cut by 3 bases and J by 2 bases, with 1 base left in between. This CDR3 is CASSLQETQYF. CDR3 DNA sequence: TGTGCCAGCAGTTTGCAAGAGACCCAGTACTTC.

This rearrangement joins TRBV11-2 to TRBJ2-7, with 10 bases that match TRBD2. The CDR3 totals 16 residues. Germline-derived CDR1 and CDR2 are SGHAT and FQNNGV. V lost 1 base, J lost 2 bases, and 5 bases stayed unmatched. CDR3 residues: CASSLVSSGRAYEQYF. The DNA for the CDR3 is TGTGCCAGCAGCTTAGTCTCGAGCGGGAGGGCCTACGAGCAGTACTTC.

The chain uses TRBV30 and TRBJ1-1, with D maybe TRBD1 (6 bases). Germline loops: CDR1 GTSNPN, CDR2 SVGIG (reference sequence). CDR3 size: 13 residues. Trimming took 5 bases from V and 0 from J, leaving 10 bases between them. CDR3 residues: CAWGGQLNTEAFF. As DNA, the CDR3 is TGTGCCTGGGGGGGGCAGTTGAACACTGAAGCTTTCTTT.

The chain is built from TRBV19 and TRBJ1-5; D is possibly TRBD1 (6 bases). CDR1 and CDR2 (germline): LNHDA, SQIVND (reference sequence). The CDR3 has 13 amino acids. V was trimmed by 10 bases and J by 2 bases, leaving 12 bases between them. In DNA, the CDR3 is TGTGCCACCTCGGACAGAGGCAATCAGCCCCAGCATTTT. Its translation is CATSDRGNQPQHF.

This clone was detected only once. The V and J genes are TRBV9 and TRBJ1-1, with 7 bases aligning to TRBD1. With V trimmed by 4 bases and J by 5 bases, 8 bases remained unmatched. The CDR3 contains 14 residues. The germline V gene has CDR1 SGDLS and CDR2 YYNGEE. CDR3 in amino acids: CASSSGSGGTEAFF. DNA of the CDR3: TGTGCCAGCAGCTCGGGGTCAGGGGGTACTGAAGCTTTCTTT.